This record looks at one T cell receptor beta chain sequence and its context. The ends were cut back, 3 bases at V and 2 bases at J, with 13 bases in the middle. This CDR3 comprises 16 residues. Germline V gene data show CDR1 as WNHNN and CDR2 as SYGVQD (reference sequence). Only in-frame clones appear in the TCRdb table, and some are missing; sequencing was by immunoSEQ multiplex PCR. The data contain around 97,000 clones, almost 95% of them singletons. This sample is part of a study of T cell changes during pregnancy in multiple sclerosis. The sample in question was peripheral blood, obtained after pregnancy. The receptor was derived from a female donor with multiple sclerosis, enrolled in a pregnancy study. The chain recombines TRBV10-1 with TRBJ2-2; possible D gene TRBD1, 5 bases. CDR3 bases: TGCGCCAGCAGTGACCCTCAGGGCTTTAACACCGGGGAGCTGTTTTTT. It specifies CASSDPQGFNTGELFF.